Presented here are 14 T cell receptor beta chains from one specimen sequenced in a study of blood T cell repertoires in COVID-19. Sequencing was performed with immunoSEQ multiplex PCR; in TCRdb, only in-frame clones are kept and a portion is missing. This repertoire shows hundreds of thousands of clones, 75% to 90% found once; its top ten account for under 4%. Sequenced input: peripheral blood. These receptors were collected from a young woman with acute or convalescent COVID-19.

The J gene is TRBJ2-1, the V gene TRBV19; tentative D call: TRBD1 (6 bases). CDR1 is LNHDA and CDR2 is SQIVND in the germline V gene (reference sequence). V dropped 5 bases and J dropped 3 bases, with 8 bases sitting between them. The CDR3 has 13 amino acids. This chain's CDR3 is CASSADSYNEQFF. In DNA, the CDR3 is TGTGCCAGTAGTGCGGACAGCTACAATGAGCAGTTCTTC.

In DNA form, the CDR3 reads TGTGCCAGCAGCCAGCGGGGCGACCCTAAAGAGACCCAGTACTTC. It is translated as CASSQRGDPKETQYF. This sequence joins TRBV3-1 (or the pseudogene TRBV3-2) and TRBJ2-5; TRBD2 might be the D (6 bases). The CDR3 runs 15 residues. Germline loops: CDR1 LGHDT, CDR2 YNNKEL (reference sequence). V lost 3 bases, J lost 3 bases, and 14 bases lay in between.

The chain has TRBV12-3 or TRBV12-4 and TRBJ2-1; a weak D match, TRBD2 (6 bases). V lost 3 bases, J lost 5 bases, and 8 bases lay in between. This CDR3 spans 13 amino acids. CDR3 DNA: TGTGCCAGCAGTTTGGAGGGAAACAATGAGCAGTTCTTC. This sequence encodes CASSLEGNNEQFF.

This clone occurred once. CDR3 region: CASSFPGGQAVGELFF. CDR3 nucleotide sequence: TGTGCCAGCAGCTTTCCAGGGGGTCAGGCGGTCGGGGAGCTGTTTTTT. The V gene is TRBV9, the J gene TRBJ2-2; 7 nucleotides agree with TRBD1. Germline trimming cut 4 bases from V and 7 bases from J; bases unmatched to any gene: 13. Germline values: CDR1 SGDLS, CDR2 YYNGEE. The CDR3 has 16 amino acids.

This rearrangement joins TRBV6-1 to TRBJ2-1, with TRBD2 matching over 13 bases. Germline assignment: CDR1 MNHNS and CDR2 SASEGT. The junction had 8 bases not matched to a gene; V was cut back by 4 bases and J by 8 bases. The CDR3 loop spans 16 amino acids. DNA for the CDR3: TGTGCCAGCAGTGTCGGGACTAGCGGGATAGGTTATGAGCAGTTCTTC. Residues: CASSVGTSGIGYEQFF.

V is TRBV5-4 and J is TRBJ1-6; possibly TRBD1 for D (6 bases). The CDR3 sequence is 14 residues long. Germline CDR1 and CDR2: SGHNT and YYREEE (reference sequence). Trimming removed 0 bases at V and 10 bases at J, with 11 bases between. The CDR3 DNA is TGTGCCAGCAGCTTGGACAGGGATGGCTCACCCCTCCACTTT. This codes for CASSLDRDGSPLHF.

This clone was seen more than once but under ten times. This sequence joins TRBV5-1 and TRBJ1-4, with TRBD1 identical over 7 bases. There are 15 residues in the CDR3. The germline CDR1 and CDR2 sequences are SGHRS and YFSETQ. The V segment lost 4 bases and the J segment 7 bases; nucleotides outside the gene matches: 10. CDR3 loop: CASSQKGTVGEKLFF. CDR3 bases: TGCGCCAGCAGCCAGAAAGGGACAGTGGGTGAAAAACTGTTTTTT.

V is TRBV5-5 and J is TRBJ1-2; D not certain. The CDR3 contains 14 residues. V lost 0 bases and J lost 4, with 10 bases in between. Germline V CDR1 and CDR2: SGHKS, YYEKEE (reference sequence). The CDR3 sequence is CASSLVQLSYGYTF. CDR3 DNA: TGTGCCAGCAGCTTGGTACAGCTCAGCTATGGCTACACCTTC.

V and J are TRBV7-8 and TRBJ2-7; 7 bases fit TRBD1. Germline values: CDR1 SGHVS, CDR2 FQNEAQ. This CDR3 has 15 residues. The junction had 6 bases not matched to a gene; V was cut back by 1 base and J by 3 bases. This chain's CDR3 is CASSLVKGQNYEQYF. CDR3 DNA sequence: TGTGCCAGCAGCTTAGTAAAGGGACAGAACTACGAGCAGTACTTC.

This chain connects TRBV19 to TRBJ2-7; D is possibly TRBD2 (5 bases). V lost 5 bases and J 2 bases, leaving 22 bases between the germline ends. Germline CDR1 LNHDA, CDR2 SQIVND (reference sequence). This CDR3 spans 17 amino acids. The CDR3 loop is CASSLPPGIASTYEQYF. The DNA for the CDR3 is TGTGCCAGTAGTCTCCCCCCCGGGATAGCGAGTACCTACGAGCAGTACTTC.

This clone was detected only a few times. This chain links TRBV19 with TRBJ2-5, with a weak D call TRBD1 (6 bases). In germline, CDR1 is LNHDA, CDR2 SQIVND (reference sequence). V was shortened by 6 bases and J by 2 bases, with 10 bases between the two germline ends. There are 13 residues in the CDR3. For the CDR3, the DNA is TGTGCCAGTAGCGACAGGCATCAAGAGACCCAGTACTTC. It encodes CASSDRHQETQYF. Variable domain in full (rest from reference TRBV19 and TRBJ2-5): DGGITQSPKYLFRKEGQNVTLSCEQNLNHDAMYWYRQDPGQGLRLIYYSQIVNDFQKGDIAEGYSVSREKKESFPLTVTSAQKNPTAFYLCASSDRHQETQYFGPGTRLLVL.

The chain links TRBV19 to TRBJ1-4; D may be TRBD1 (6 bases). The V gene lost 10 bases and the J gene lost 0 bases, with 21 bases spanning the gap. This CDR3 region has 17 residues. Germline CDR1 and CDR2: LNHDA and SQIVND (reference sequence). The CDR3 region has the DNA TGTGCCACCCAGATCAGGGGTGTGACTGCAACTAATGAAAAACTGTTTTTT. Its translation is CATQIRGVTATNEKLFF.

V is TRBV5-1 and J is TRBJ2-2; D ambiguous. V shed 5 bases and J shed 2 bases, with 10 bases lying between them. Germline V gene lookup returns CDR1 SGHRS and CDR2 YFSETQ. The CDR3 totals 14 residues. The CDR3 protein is CASRSSFNTGELFF. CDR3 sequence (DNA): TGCGCCAGCAGATCGAGCTTCAACACCGGGGAGCTGTTTTTT.

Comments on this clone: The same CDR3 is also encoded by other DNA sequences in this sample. The CDR3 coding sequence is TGTGCCAGCAGCTTACTAGCGGGGGCCTACGAGCAGTACTTC. Translating it yields CASSLLAGAYEQYF. This sequence joins TRBV7-9 and TRBJ2-7; 10 nucleotides align to TRBD2. Germline-derived CDR1 and CDR2 are SEHNR and FQNEAQ (reference sequence). The CDR3 covers 14 residues. The junction had 0 bases not matched to a gene; V was cut back by 2 bases and J by 2 bases.